Below, 3 T cell receptor beta chains from the same sample are listed, as sequenced in a study of cytomegalovirus exposure and HLA in healthy donors. Primers: 60 Vbeta forward and 13 Jbeta reverse. Assay: immunoSEQ multiplex PCR; the TCRdb copy retains only in-frame clones and omits some. This repertoire shows roughly 130,000 clones, roughly 88% found once; its top ten account for around 1.7%. Material for sequencing was PBMCs. Receptors originate from a boy between 5 and 17 years old in good health and CMV-seronegative.

V usage is TRBV29-1 and J usage is TRBJ2-1; TRBD2 might be the D (5 bases). V was cut by 4 bases and J by 7 bases, with 8 bases left in between. The CDR3 runs 11 residues. Germline CDR1 is SQVTM and CDR2 is ANQGSEA. DNA for the CDR3: TGCAGCGTTGGTTGGAGGAATGAGCAGTTCTTC. Protein sequence: CSVGWRNEQFF.

The chain joins TRBV21-1 to TRBJ1-5; the D call TRBD1 from the table was never checked on the DNA. TRBV21-1 is assigned pseudogene status. The CDR3 is 18 residues long. CDR3 sequence reads: CASSKRTAWDPSNQPQHF. As DNA, the CDR3 is TGTGCCAGCAGCAAAAGGACAGCCTGGGACCCTAGCAATCAGCCCCAGCATTTT.

This clone was seen a few times. This chain joins TRBV6-5 and TRBJ2-1; TRBD1 matches at 8 bases. This CDR3 contains 14 residues. Germline V gives CDR1 MNHEY, CDR2 SVGAGI. The J segment lost 14 bases and the V segment lost 9 bases, leaving 18 bases of the junction unmatched. CDR3 nucleotide sequence: TGTGCCAGTCACGAGCCTGGACAGGGCGATAGGGAGTTCTTC. This gives the protein CASHEPGQGDREFF.